Below, 9 T cell receptor beta chains from the same sample are listed, as sequenced in a study of T cell responses to AZD1222 COVID-19 vaccine. Sequenced by immunoSEQ multiplex PCR; TCRdb stores in-frame clones only, minus some. The sample has around 120,000 clones; roughly 90% are singletons. The specimen was peripheral blood, collected on day 0 of AZD1222 vaccination. These receptors were collected from an adult in good health.

This sequence joins TRBV15 and TRBJ1-1, with 8 bases aligning to TRBD1. V was clipped by 4 bases and J by 0 bases; unmatched bases: 10. This CDR3 is built from 17 residues. CDR1 LNHNV and CDR2 YYDKDF come from the germline V gene (reference sequence). The CDR3 spells CATSTPGTGFMNTEAFF. The CDR3, as DNA: TGTGCCACCAGCACCCCCGGGACAGGATTCATGAACACTGAAGCTTTCTTT. Full variable domain (outside the CDR3, taken from reference TRBV15 and TRBJ1-1): DAMVIQNPRYQVTQFGKPVTLSCSQTLNHNVMYWYQQKSSQAPKLLFHYYDKDFNNEADTPDNFQSRRPNTSFCFLDIRSPGLGDTAMYLCATSTPGTGFMNTEAFFGQGTRLTVV.

This chain uses TRBV5-1 with TRBJ1-5; TRBD1 might be the D (6 bases). Between the trimmed V and J ends, which lost 0 bases and 3 bases, there was a span of 10 bases. The CDR3 runs to 15 residues. Germline-derived CDR1 and CDR2 are SGHRS and YFSETQ. The CDR3 reads CASSLVGDTNQPQHF. CDR3 DNA: TGCGCCAGCAGCTTGGTTGGGGACACCAATCAGCCCCAGCATTTT.

The rearrangement uses TRBV9 and TRBJ2-7; D remains unclear. This CDR3 has 15 residues. Trimming removed 0 bases at V and 1 base at J, with 11 bases between. Germline CDR1 SGDLS, CDR2 YYNGEE. DNA of the CDR3: TGTGCCAGCAGCGTAGGTAGGGATGGGTCCTACGAGCAGTACTTC. Its protein is CASSVGRDGSYEQYF. Full variable domain (rest looked up from reference TRBV9 and TRBJ2-7): DSGVTQTPKHLITATGQRVTLRCSPRSGDLSVYWYQQSLDQGLQFLIQYYNGEERAKGNILERFSAQQFPDLHSELNLSSLELGDSALYFCASSVGRDGSYEQYFGPGTRLTVT.

The chain combines TRBV24-1 with TRBJ2-3; 10 bases are a match to TRBD2. This CDR3 spans 16 amino acids. The V gene's germline CDR1 is KGHDR and CDR2 SFDVKD. V lost 2 bases and J lost 4; bases outside the gene matches: 5. DNA of the CDR3: TGTGCCACCAGTGATTCAGCGGGAGGGCCCCCAGATACGCAGTATTTT. As protein: CATSDSAGGPPDTQYF.

CDR3 in amino acids: CASSQDLKSGEQFF. The CDR3 DNA reads as TGCGCCAGCAGCCAAGATCTCAAGTCAGGTGAGCAGTTCTTC. V and J are TRBV4-3 and TRBJ2-1; D gene ambiguous. The CDR3 runs to 14 residues. Germline V gene lookup returns CDR1 LGHNA and CDR2 YSLEER. V was shortened by 0 bases and J by 9 bases, with 12 bases between the two germline ends.

The chain carries TRBV10-1 and TRBJ1-1; weak D call: TRBD1 (6 bases). The CDR3 extends over 17 amino acids. Germline values: CDR1 WNHNN, CDR2 SYGVQD (reference sequence). The V gene lost 2 bases and the J gene lost 1 base, with 17 bases spanning the gap. The CDR3 bases are TGCGCCAGCAGTGAGGGACAGACGACCTTTGGGAACACTGAAGCTTTCTTT. This sequence encodes CASSEGQTTFGNTEAFF.

This clone was counted once. The chain has TRBV7-2 and TRBJ1-1, with D unclear. Looked up from germline, CDR1 is SGHTA and CDR2 is FQGNSA. V shed 1 base and J shed 2 bases, with 11 bases lying between them. The CDR3 loop spans 15 amino acids. For the CDR3, the DNA is TGTGCCAGCAGCTTAGTCCCTGGCGGTAACACTGAAGCTTTCTTT. Residues: CASSLVPGGNTEAFF.

The J gene is TRBJ2-2, the V gene TRBV27; D may be TRBD2 (6 bases). The CDR3 extends over 15 amino acids. CDR1 is MNHEY and CDR2 is SMNVEV in the germline V gene (reference sequence). The V and J ends lost 5 bases and 0 bases respectively, with 10 bases between them. CDR3 bases: TGTGCCAGCAGTAGGGGACTGGCGAACACCGGGGAGCTGTTTTTT. Amino acid sequence: CASSRGLANTGELFF.

The V and J genes are TRBV27 and TRBJ2-3, with 7 bases matching TRBD2. The CDR3 has 16 residues. CDR1 and CDR2 from the germline V gene are MNHEY and SMNVEV (reference sequence). J lost 4 bases, V lost 6 bases, and 13 bases had no gene match. The CDR3 coding sequence is TGTGCCAGCAGACCGTCACTAGCGAACCTCCCAGATACGCAGTATTTT. Translating it yields CASRPSLANLPDTQYF.